These T cell receptor beta chains were read from a single sample in a study of cytomegalovirus exposure and HLA in healthy donors. Sequenced by immunoSEQ multiplex PCR; TCRdb stores in-frame clones only, minus some. The sample contains about 98,000 clones, roughly 87% of which appear only once. Sequenced sample: PBMCs. These TCRs come from a man between 18 and 29 years old in good health and CMV-seropositive. The CDR3 runs from the conserved cysteine through the conserved F or W. Fields, in order: clone size, V gene, D gene, J gene, CDR3 length, CDR3 DNA, CDR3 protein. D genes are given only for firm matches. Clone size is stated in some rows and not others, as once, few, many or a class when expanded.

abundance: .
v_gene: TRBV7-8
d_gene: .
j_gene: TRBJ1-2
len: 12
CDR3nt: TGTGCCAGCAGCTCAGACACCTTTGGCTACACCTTC
CDR3aa: CASSSDTFGYTF

abundance: .
v_gene: TRBV10-3
d_gene: TRBD1
j_gene: TRBJ2-3
len: 14
CDR3nt: TGTGCCATCAGCTTGGACAGGCCCTCAGATACGCAGTATTTT
CDR3aa: CAISLDRPSDTQYF

abundance: .
v_gene: TRBV28
d_gene: .
j_gene: TRBJ1-2
len: 13
CDR3nt: TGTGCCAGCAGTTTCACAGGAACTTATGGCTACACCTTC
CDR3aa: CASSFTGTYGYTF

abundance: .
v_gene: TRBV7-3
d_gene: .
j_gene: TRBJ2-2
len: 16
CDR3nt: TGTGCCAGCAGCTCTTCGGGGGGCCCGAACACCGGGGAGCTGTTTTTT
CDR3aa: CASSSSGGPNTGELFF

abundance: .
v_gene: TRBV11-3
d_gene: .
j_gene: TRBJ2-5
len: 13
CDR3nt: TGTGCCAGCAGCTTAATGGGCATCGAGACCCAGTACTTC
CDR3aa: CASSLMGIETQYF

abundance: .
v_gene: TRBV27
d_gene: .
j_gene: TRBJ2-7
len: 14
CDR3nt: TGTGCCAGCAGTTTAACATCCACGATCTACGAGCAGTACTTC
CDR3aa: CASSLTSTIYEQYF

abundance: many
v_gene: TRBV6-1
d_gene: TRBD1
j_gene: TRBJ2-7
len: 15
CDR3nt: TGTGCCAGCAGTGAGCTGACAGGGGCCTCCTACGAGCAGTACTTC
CDR3aa: CASSELTGASYEQYF

abundance: .
v_gene: TRBV27
d_gene: .
j_gene: TRBJ1-3
len: 14
CDR3nt: TGTGCCAGCAGTTTACGAGGAAAGGAAAACACCATATATTTT
CDR3aa: CASSLRGKENTIYF

abundance: .
v_gene: TRBV28
d_gene: TRBD1
j_gene: TRBJ2-4
len: 15
CDR3nt: TGTGCCAGCAGTTCCATGGACAGGGTGGGAAACATTCAGTACTTC
CDR3aa: CASSSMDRVGNIQYF

abundance: .
v_gene: TRBV11-2
d_gene: .
j_gene: TRBJ2-7
len: 12
CDR3nt: TGTGCCAGCAGCGCAGACAACTACGAGCAGTACTTC
CDR3aa: CASSADNYEQYF

abundance: .
v_gene: TRBV29-1
d_gene: .
j_gene: TRBJ2-6
len: 14
CDR3nt: TGCAGCGTTGAGCTAGGCTCTGGGGCCAACGTCCTGACTTTC
CDR3aa: CSVELGSGANVLTF

abundance: .
v_gene: TRBV7-2
d_gene: .
j_gene: TRBJ2-3
len: 12
CDR3nt: TGTGCCAGCAGCGGCAGGGGAGATACGCAGTATTTT
CDR3aa: CASSGRGDTQYF

abundance: .
v_gene: TRBV7-9
d_gene: TRBD1
j_gene: TRBJ1-1
len: 15
CDR3nt: TGTGCCAGCAGCTTAACCCACAGGGGCCGCACTGAAGCTTTCTTT
CDR3aa: CASSLTHRGRTEAFF

abundance: .
v_gene: TRBV25-1
d_gene: .
j_gene: TRBJ1-1
len: 15
CDR3nt: TGTGCCAGCAGTGAATTAAGGGGTGGGAATACTGAAGCTTTCTTT
CDR3aa: CASSELRGGNTEAFF

abundance: .
v_gene: TRBV5-4
d_gene: .
j_gene: TRBJ2-3
len: 14
CDR3nt: TGTGCCAGCAGCCGCCACGACACCTCCATAACGCAGTATTTT
CDR3aa: CASSRHDTSITQYF

abundance: .
v_gene: TRBV11-3
d_gene: .
j_gene: TRBJ2-7
len: 15
CDR3nt: TGTGCCAGCAGCTTAGAGGCAGGACACTCCTACGAGCAGTACTTC
CDR3aa: CASSLEAGHSYEQYF

abundance: .
v_gene: TRBV6-5
d_gene: .
j_gene: TRBJ1-1
len: 14
CDR3nt: TGTGCCAGCAGTTACACGGGGGGCGCGACTGAAGCTTTCTTT
CDR3aa: CASSYTGGATEAFF

abundance: .
v_gene: TRBV2
d_gene: TRBD1
j_gene: TRBJ1-5
len: 16
CDR3nt: TGTGCCAGCAGTGCCCCTTTGACAGGGTATATTCAGCCCCAGCATTTT
CDR3aa: CASSAPLTGYIQPQHF

abundance: few
v_gene: TRBV2
d_gene: .
j_gene: TRBJ2-7
len: 15
CDR3nt: TGTGCCAGCACCCAAGATGCTCCGGGGGCCTACGAGCAGTACTTC
CDR3aa: CASTQDAPGAYEQYF

abundance: .
v_gene: TRBV19
d_gene: .
j_gene: TRBJ2-7
len: 13
CDR3nt: TGTGCCAGTAGTATGTCCAGGTCCCACGAGCAGTACTTC
CDR3aa: CASSMSRSHEQYF

abundance: .
v_gene: TRBV9
d_gene: TRBD2
j_gene: TRBJ2-1
len: 15
CDR3nt: TGTGCCAGCAGCGTAGGACTAGCGACCTACAATGAGCAGTTCTTC
CDR3aa: CASSVGLATYNEQFF

abundance: .
v_gene: TRBV23-1
d_gene: .
j_gene: TRBJ2-4
len: 13
CDR3nt: TGCGCCAGCAGGAACGAGGCCGGTGACATTCAGTACTTC
CDR3aa: CASRNEAGDIQYF

abundance: .
v_gene: TRBV6-5
d_gene: .
j_gene: TRBJ2-5
len: 14
CDR3nt: TGTGCCAGCAGTTACCAGGGGGGTAGGGAGACCCAGTACTTC
CDR3aa: CASSYQGGRETQYF

abundance: .
v_gene: TRBV5-1
d_gene: TRBD1
j_gene: TRBJ2-2
len: 17
CDR3nt: TGCGCCAGCAGCTTGGTTTTAGGCCAGGGGGCCACCGGGGAGCTGTTTTTT
CDR3aa: CASSLVLGQGATGELFF

abundance: many
v_gene: TRBV2
d_gene: TRBD1
j_gene: TRBJ1-5
len: 17
CDR3nt: TGTGCCAGCAGTGAAGTAGGGACAGGCCAAGCCGGGGTGCCCCAGCATTTT
CDR3aa: CASSEVGTGQAGVPQHF

abundance: .
v_gene: TRBV10-1
d_gene: TRBD1
j_gene: TRBJ2-2
len: 16
CDR3nt: TGCGCCAGCAGCGACCACCGACAGGGGGTCACCGGGGAGCTGTTTTTT
CDR3aa: CASSDHRQGVTGELFF

abundance: .
v_gene: TRBV29-1
d_gene: .
j_gene: TRBJ2-3
len: 12
CDR3nt: TGCAGCGTTGACGCGGGAACCGATACGCAGTATTTT
CDR3aa: CSVDAGTDTQYF

abundance: .
v_gene: TRBV28
d_gene: TRBD1
j_gene: TRBJ2-5
len: 14
CDR3nt: TGTGCCAGCAGCCACACAGGGGAACAAGAGACCCAGTACTTC
CDR3aa: CASSHTGEQETQYF

abundance: .
v_gene: TRBV11-2
d_gene: .
j_gene: TRBJ2-1
len: 12
CDR3nt: TGTGCCAGCAGGTTACGGGGTGCAGAGCAGTTCTTC
CDR3aa: CASRLRGAEQFF

abundance: .
v_gene: TRBV28
d_gene: TRBD1
j_gene: TRBJ2-7
len: 14
CDR3nt: TGTGCCAGCAGGGGGACAGGGAGCTCCTACGAGCAGTACTTC
CDR3aa: CASRGTGSSYEQYF

abundance: once
v_gene: TRBV7-2
d_gene: .
j_gene: TRBJ1-6
len: 16
CDR3nt: TGTGCCAGCAGTCGCCAGTGGAGCTCCTATAATTCACCCCTCCACTTT
CDR3aa: CASSRQWSSYNSPLHF

abundance: .
v_gene: TRBV7-2
d_gene: .
j_gene: TRBJ1-4
len: 14
CDR3nt: TGTGCCAGCAGCCCGGGTGGGGGCAGGGAAAAACTGTTTTTT
CDR3aa: CASSPGGGREKLFF

abundance: .
v_gene: TRBV11-2
d_gene: .
j_gene: TRBJ1-4
len: 14
CDR3nt: TGTGCCAGCAGCTTCTCGCCGGTAAATGAAAAACTGTTTTTT
CDR3aa: CASSFSPVNEKLFF

abundance: .
v_gene: TRBV19
d_gene: .
j_gene: TRBJ1-2
len: 15
CDR3nt: TGTGCCAGTAGCTTAAGGACAGCAGCTAACTATGGCTACACCTTC
CDR3aa: CASSLRTAANYGYTF

abundance: .
v_gene: TRBV6-5
d_gene: TRBD1
j_gene: TRBJ2-7
len: 15
CDR3nt: TGTGCCAGCAGCCAAAGGACAGGGTTCTCCTACGAGCAGTACTTC
CDR3aa: CASSQRTGFSYEQYF

abundance: .
v_gene: TRBV5-6
d_gene: TRBD1
j_gene: TRBJ1-3
len: 14
CDR3nt: TGTGCCAGCAGCATACAGGGGGCTGGAAACACCATATATTTT
CDR3aa: CASSIQGAGNTIYF

abundance: once
v_gene: TRBV6-6
d_gene: .
j_gene: TRBJ2-6
len: 16
CDR3nt: TGTGCCAGCAGTCTAAAACAGAGCTCTGGGGCCAACGTCCTGACTTTC
CDR3aa: CASSLKQSSGANVLTF

abundance: .
v_gene: TRBV6-8
d_gene: TRBD2
j_gene: TRBJ2-1
len: 16
CDR3nt: TGTGCCAGCAGTCTTCAAGCGGGAGGGCCCTGCAATGAGCAGTTCTTC
CDR3aa: CASSLQAGGPCNEQFF

abundance: .
v_gene: TRBV23-1
d_gene: TRBD1
j_gene: TRBJ1-5
len: 13
CDR3nt: TGCGCCAGCAGGGACAGGGTCATTCAGCCCCAGCATTTT
CDR3aa: CASRDRVIQPQHF

abundance: .
v_gene: TRBV7-9
d_gene: TRBD2
j_gene: TRBJ2-1
len: 15
CDR3nt: TGTGCCAGCACCGACGGACTAGTAGTATCCAATGAGCAGTTCTTC
CDR3aa: CASTDGLVVSNEQFF

abundance: .
v_gene: TRBV10-3
d_gene: TRBD2
j_gene: TRBJ2-5
len: 18
CDR3nt: TGTGCCATCAGTGAGTCAATAGCGGGAGGGGGCGGCCAAGAGACCCAGTACTTC
CDR3aa: CAISESIAGGGGQETQYF

abundance: once
v_gene: TRBV11-2
d_gene: TRBD1
j_gene: TRBJ2-5
len: 16
CDR3nt: TGTGCCAGCAGCTTGGGGGACAGAACCCTCCAAGAGACCCAGTACTTC
CDR3aa: CASSLGDRTLQETQYF

abundance: .
v_gene: TRBV5-8
d_gene: .
j_gene: TRBJ1-5
len: 15
CDR3nt: TGTGCCAGCAGCCCCGGACAGATTAGCAATCAGCCCCAGCATTTT
CDR3aa: CASSPGQISNQPQHF

abundance: .
v_gene: TRBV5-1
d_gene: TRBD2
j_gene: TRBJ2-3
len: 15
CDR3nt: TGCGCCAGCAGCTCCCAGCGGGATCCCACAGATACGCAGTATTTT
CDR3aa: CASSSQRDPTDTQYF

abundance: .
v_gene: TRBV5-8
d_gene: .
j_gene: TRBJ2-7
len: 17
CDR3nt: TGTGCCAGCAGCCCGTTTTACGGCGGGACAGCCCCTTACGAGCAGTACTTC
CDR3aa: CASSPFYGGTAPYEQYF

abundance: .
v_gene: TRBV15
d_gene: .
j_gene: TRBJ1-3
len: 15
CDR3nt: TGTGCCACCAGCAGAGAATGGGGCGCTGGAAACACCATATATTTT
CDR3aa: CATSREWGAGNTIYF

abundance: .
v_gene: TRBV4-1
d_gene: .
j_gene: TRBJ2-7
len: 14
CDR3nt: TGCGCCAGCAGCCAAGAGGACAGCATCTACGAGCAGTACTTC
CDR3aa: CASSQEDSIYEQYF

abundance: .
v_gene: TRBV25-1
d_gene: .
j_gene: TRBJ2-5
len: 16
CDR3nt: TGTGCCAGCAGTGAGCAGCGATCTTGGTACCAAGAGACCCAGTACTTC
CDR3aa: CASSEQRSWYQETQYF

abundance: .
v_gene: TRBV7-3
d_gene: TRBD2
j_gene: TRBJ2-5
len: 14
CDR3nt: TGTGCCAGCAGCGAAGGACTAGCAGGAGAGACCCAGTACTTC
CDR3aa: CASSEGLAGETQYF

abundance: once
v_gene: TRBV7-2
d_gene: TRBD2
j_gene: TRBJ2-7
len: 16
CDR3nt: TGTGCCAGCAGACAACTAGCGGGAGGGCCTTGGGACGAGCAGTACTTC
CDR3aa: CASRQLAGGPWDEQYF

abundance: .
v_gene: TRBV7-6
d_gene: .
j_gene: TRBJ2-5
len: 15
CDR3nt: TGTGCCAGCAGCCTACCGGGACAAAAGCAAGAGACCCAGTACTTC
CDR3aa: CASSLPGQKQETQYF

abundance: .
v_gene: TRBV27
d_gene: TRBD1
j_gene: TRBJ1-2
len: 16
CDR3nt: TGTGCCAGCAGTTCCTCAGGGGGCAGTGGTTACTATGGCTACACCTTC
CDR3aa: CASSSSGGSGYYGYTF

abundance: once
v_gene: TRBV7-2
d_gene: .
j_gene: TRBJ2-7
len: 14
CDR3nt: TGTGCCAGCAGCCCCCTGGGGCCAAATCCCGAGCAGTACTTC
CDR3aa: CASSPLGPNPEQYF

abundance: once
v_gene: TRBV11-2
d_gene: .
j_gene: TRBJ2-1
len: 15
CDR3nt: TGTGCCAGCAGCTTGGCCCGGGGTGTCTACAATGAGCAGTTCTTC
CDR3aa: CASSLARGVYNEQFF

abundance: .
v_gene: TRBV6-1
d_gene: TRBD2
j_gene: TRBJ2-7
len: 15
CDR3nt: TGTGCCAGCAGTGGAACTAGCGGGGGGGCCAGCGAGCAGTACTTC
CDR3aa: CASSGTSGGASEQYF

abundance: .
v_gene: TRBV12-5
d_gene: TRBD2
j_gene: TRBJ2-7
len: 15
CDR3nt: TGTGCTAGTGGTGCCCGGACTAGCGGACCCTACGAGCAGTACTTC
CDR3aa: CASGARTSGPYEQYF

abundance: .
v_gene: TRBV28
d_gene: .
j_gene: TRBJ2-1
len: 14
CDR3nt: TGTGCCAGCAGTTTCCCCAACAGTTACAATGAGCAGTTCTTC
CDR3aa: CASSFPNSYNEQFF

abundance: .
v_gene: TRBV27
d_gene: TRBD2
j_gene: TRBJ2-1
len: 16
CDR3nt: TGTGCCAGCAGTTCAGAATCGGCGGGAGGTATCAATGAGCAGTTCTTC
CDR3aa: CASSSESAGGINEQFF